This T cell receptor (beta chain) was recorded in a study of T-cell memory formation after mild COVID-19. In its sample, this clonotype was seen a few times. The CDR3 loop spans 16 amino acids. J was trimmed by 7 bases and V by 4 bases; bases with no gene match: 6. From the 5' RACE reads, TCRdb called clonotypes with MiXCR, one entry per CDR3 protein. The sample comprises approximately 42,000 distinct CDR3 sequences, roughly 6.6% of which are singletons, and roughly 0.79% rests with the top ten. This sequence was found in an adult who had mild COVID-19 (a few samples of this study predate the infection). Cell type and time point are not known. The genes are TRBV12-3 or TRBV12-4 and TRBJ2-1; 14 positions match TRBD2. Sequences were obtained from PBMCs or a T cell subset sorted from them (not recorded which). The CDR3 sequence: CASSSGGLAGANEQFF. For the CDR3, the DNA is TGTGCCAGCAGTTCGGGGGGACTAGCGGGAGCAAATGAGCAGTTCTTC.